One sample yielded the 24 T cell receptor beta chains listed below, sequenced in a study of long-term antiretroviral therapy in people with HIV. The authors ran the immunoSEQ assay, v3.0, at survey level. Profiling relied on immunoSEQ multiplex PCR, and the TCRdb table lists in-frame clones only, not all of them. The top ten clones hold 3.6% of a sample with 25,000 to 35,000 clones, around 90% of them seen once. The sequencing here drew on unsorted PBMCs, taken 1.8 years after starting antiretroviral therapy. All receptors derive from a woman aged 18-29 years with HIV.

This sequence joins TRBV7-9 and TRBJ1-3; 8 nucleotides align to TRBD1. The CDR3 covers 16 residues. Trimming removed 6 bases from V and 3 bases from J; junction bases left unmatched: 10. The germline CDR1 and CDR2 sequences are SEHNR and FQNEAQ (reference sequence). DNA of the CDR3: TGTGCCAGCAGGCCCCAGGGGGCGTTTTATGGAAACACCATATATTTT. Its translation is CASRPQGAFYGNTIYF.

The chain joins TRBV20-1 to TRBJ2-7; no definite D call. CDR3 length equals 10 residues. Trimming stripped 6 bases from V and 6 bases from J, with 9 bases between. Germline lookup yields CDR1 DFQATT and CDR2 SNEGSKA (reference sequence). As DNA, the CDR3 is TGCAGTGCCACTCTACGCGAGCAGTACTTC. This codes for CSATLREQYF.

The chain recombines TRBV5-1 with TRBJ2-7, with 13 bases identical to TRBD2. CDR1 is SGHRS, CDR2 YFSETQ, per germline. V shed 4 bases and J 7 bases; nucleotides not matched to a gene: 14. The CDR3 is made up of 17 amino acids. The DNA of the CDR3 is TGCGCCAGCAGCGGGACTAGCGGGACTAAAGGGATTATGGAGCAGTACTTC. Translation: CASSGTSGTKGIMEQYF.

The gene calls are TRBV15 and TRBJ2-7; D may be TRBD1 or TRBD2 (5 bases each). Germline V CDR1 and CDR2: LNHNV, YYDKDF (reference sequence). The CDR3 extends over 15 amino acids. Trimming removed 3 bases at V and 6 bases at J, with 18 bases between. CDR3 residues: CATSRPGPTPREQYF. The CDR3, as DNA: TGTGCCACCAGCAGGCCGGGACCCACTCCCCGCGAGCAGTACTTC.

Written as DNA, the CDR3 is TGTGCCAGCAGCTTACCCAGCCTGGGACTAGCCAAAAACATTCAGTACTTC. Its translation: CASSLPSLGLAKNIQYF. The chain recombines TRBV11-2 with TRBJ2-4, with a weak D call TRBD2 (6 bases). This CDR3 region has 17 residues. Germline assignment: CDR1 SGHAT and CDR2 FQNNGV. The V gene lost 2 bases and the J gene lost 0 bases, with 14 bases spanning the gap.

This clone appeared a single time. The genes are TRBV28 and TRBJ2-1; D gene uncertain. With 2 bases removed from V and 10 bases from J, the gap between germline ends came to 12 bases. Germline CDR1 reads MDHEN; CDR2 reads SYDVKM. This CDR3 comprises 13 residues. The CDR3 bases are TGTGCCAGCAGTTTAGTCATCCGAGCCGAGCAGTTCTTC. It specifies CASSLVIRAEQFF.

This clone was seen only once. V is TRBV21-1 and J is TRBJ2-7; the DNA was not compared with TRBD2, the D call given in the table. TRBV21-1 is flagged as a pseudogene. The CDR3 is made up of 17 amino acids. CDR3 sequence (DNA): TGTGCCAGCAGCACTTTTTGGGTCGGGGGATCTGGGAACGAGCAGTACTTC. As protein: CASSTFWVGGSGNEQYF.

This rearrangement joins TRBV7-3 to TRBJ1-1; D possibly corresponds to TRBD1 (5 bases). The CDR3 has 14 residues. V lost 5 bases and J 1 base, leaving 11 bases between the germline ends. Germline V gene lookup returns CDR1 SGHTA and CDR2 FQGTGA. CDR3 region: CASSAGTENTEAFF. CDR3 coding DNA: TGTGCCAGCAGCGCCGGGACGGAGAACACTGAAGCTTTCTTT.

The V call is TRBV4-3, the J call TRBJ2-3; 8 positions match TRBD2. The germline CDR1 and CDR2 sequences are LGHNA and YSLEER. The CDR3 is 16 residues long. V was pared by 0 bases and J by 5 bases, with 7 bases of the junction left unmatched. Written as DNA, the CDR3 is TGCGCCAGCAGCCAAGAAAACGATAGCGGGAAAGATACGCAGTATTTT. It translates to CASSQENDSGKDTQYF.

The chain carries TRBV9 and TRBJ2-4, with D possibly matching TRBD1 (5 bases). V lost 0 bases and J 5 bases, leaving 9 bases between the germline ends. The CDR3 length is 14 residues. Germline values: CDR1 SGDLS, CDR2 YYNGEE. The CDR3 spells CASSVAGPENIQYF. In nucleotides, the CDR3 is TGTGCCAGCAGCGTAGCAGGGCCGGAAAACATTCAGTACTTC. Variable domain in full (rest from reference TRBV9 and TRBJ2-4): DSGVTQTPKHLITATGQRVTLRCSPRSGDLSVYWYQQSLDQGLQFLIQYYNGEERAKGNILERFSAQQFPDLHSELNLSSLELGDSALYFCASSVAGPENIQYFGAGTRLSVL.

The rearrangement links TRBV9 to TRBJ2-7, with TRBD2 matching 8 bases. Germline loops: CDR1 SGDLS, CDR2 YYNGEE. The trim removed 0 bases at V and 0 bases at J, leaving 2 bases unmatched. This CDR3 contains 15 residues. The CDR3 sequence: CASSVDGRASYEQYF. As DNA, the CDR3 is TGTGCCAGCAGCGTAGACGGGAGGGCCTCCTACGAGCAGTACTTC.

This clone was seen once. The chain combines TRBV5-1 with TRBJ1-4; D not resolved. V shed 3 bases and J shed 8 bases, with 20 bases lying between them. This CDR3 is 16 amino acids long. CDR1 and CDR2 (germline): SGHRS, YFSETQ. The CDR3, as DNA: TGCGCCAGCAGCTCCACATTCCCGTGGGGTGGCGAAAAACTGTTTTTT. It encodes CASSSTFPWGGEKLFF.

This rearrangement joins TRBV7-9 to TRBJ1-5; 7 bases fit TRBD1. Germline trimming cut 6 bases from V and 4 bases from J; bases unmatched to any gene: 18. The length of the CDR3 is 18 residues. Germline values: CDR1 SEHNR, CDR2 FQNEAQ (reference sequence). In DNA form, the CDR3 reads TGTGCCAGCAGTTCTGACGGGGTCCCGGGACAGTTAAATCAGCCCCAGCATTTT. This translates into CASSSDGVPGQLNQPQHF.

This chain connects TRBV5-4 to TRBJ1-2, with 7 bases matching TRBD1. Germline-derived CDR1 and CDR2 are SGHNT and YYREEE (reference sequence). The V gene end was trimmed by 1 base and the J gene end by 3 bases; junction bases not matched to a gene: 9. The CDR3 is made up of 16 amino acids. CDR3 in DNA: TGTGCCAGCAGCTTGAGAGGTGGAGGGGGCGACTATGGCTACACCTTC. It encodes CASSLRGGGGDYGYTF. The entire variable domain, with the rest obtained from reference TRBV5-4 and TRBJ1-2, is as follows: ETGVTQSPTHLIKTRGQQVTLRCSSQSGHNTVSWYQQALGQGPQFIFQYYREEENGRGNFPPRFSGLQFPNYSSELNVNALELDDSALYLCASSLRGGGGDYGYTFGSGTRLTVV.

V and J are TRBV28 and TRBJ1-5; D gene unclear. V was trimmed by 4 bases and J by 0 bases, leaving 13 bases between them. The CDR3 extends over 16 amino acids. CDR1 MDHEN and CDR2 SYDVKM come from the germline V gene. The CDR3 region is CASSWTTGNSNQPQHF. Here the CDR3 DNA reads TGTGCCAGCAGTTGGACTACGGGGAATAGCAATCAGCCCCAGCATTTT.

The rearrangement uses TRBV18 and TRBJ1-1; 7 nucleotides align to TRBD1. V lost 7 bases and J lost 0; bases outside the gene matches: 8. CDR3 length: 15 amino acids. Germline V gene lookup returns CDR1 KGHSH and CDR2 LQKENI. DNA of the CDR3: TGTGCCAGCTTCACGCCGACAGGGTTGAACACTGAAGCTTTCTTT. Translated: CASFTPTGLNTEAFF. The full variable domain, completed using reference TRBV18 and TRBJ1-1, is NAGVMQNPRHLVRRRGQEARLRCSPMKGHSHVYWYRQLPEEGLKFMVYLQKENIIDESGMPKERFSAEFPKEGPSILRIQQVVRGDSAAYFCASFTPTGLNTEAFFGQGTRLTVV.

The J gene is TRBJ2-3, the V gene TRBV6-1, with 7 bases fitting TRBD1. J gave up 5 bases and V 8 bases, and 10 bases lay outside the gene matches. The CDR3 is made up of 14 amino acids. The germline V gene encodes CDR1 MNHNS and CDR2 SASEGT. The CDR3 nucleotides read TGTGCCAGCTTACAGGGGCTCGCCGGAGATACGCAGTATTTT. Translated: CASLQGLAGDTQYF.

This clone was recorded a few times. This chain connects TRBV10-1 to TRBJ2-7; tentatively, D is TRBD2 (5 bases). Trimming pared 5 bases from V and 6 bases from J, leaving 11 bases between. The CDR3 covers 12 residues. The germline gives CDR1 WNHNN, CDR2 SYGVQD (reference sequence). The CDR3 sequence: CASSRGPGEQYF. CDR3 nucleotide sequence: TGCGCCAGCAGTAGAGGGCCTGGCGAGCAGTACTTC.

The CDR3 sequence: CASREGSRLGNEQFF. The CDR3 DNA reads as TGTGCCAGCAGAGAGGGTTCAAGGTTGGGCAATGAGCAGTTCTTC. The chain combines TRBV2 with TRBJ2-1; a weak D match, TRBD2 (5 bases). CDR1 is SNHLY and CDR2 is FYNNEI in the germline V gene. The CDR3 loop spans 15 amino acids. Trimming removed 6 bases at V and 6 bases at J, with 18 bases between.

In this sample, this clone turned up a few times. This sequence joins TRBV7-8 and TRBJ2-7; 11 nucleotides line up with TRBD1. The germline V gene has CDR1 SGHVS and CDR2 FQNEAQ. This CDR3 has 15 residues. Unmatched junction bases numbered 7, after V lost 5 bases and J lost 4 bases. The CDR3 nucleotides are TGTGCCAGCAGCCAAGGACAGGGGGCTGGGTACGAGCAGTACTTC. Its protein is CASSQGQGAGYEQYF. Based on the CDR3 plus reference TRBV7-8 and TRBJ2-7, the full variable domain is GAGVSQSPRYKVAKRGQDVALRCDPISGHVSLFWYQQALGQGPEFLTYFQNEAQLDKSGLPSDRFFAERPEGSVSTLKIQRTQQEDSAVYLCASSQGQGAGYEQYFGPGTRLTVT.

This clone was detected only a few times. Germline is not matched at one junction end, which may reflect a read error. The CDR3 reads CAIGVTGGYGYTF. As DNA, the CDR3 is TGCGCTATTGGGGTAACAGGAGGCTATGGCTACACCTTC. The rearrangement links TRBV19 to TRBJ1-2; D is possibly TRBD1 (5 bases). The germline CDR1 and CDR2 sequences are LNHDA and SQIVND (reference sequence). CDR3 size: 13 residues.

V gene TRBV28 combines with J gene TRBJ1-4; no reliable D call. This CDR3 has 14 amino acids. Germline CDR1 and CDR2: MDHEN and SYDVKM. V gave up 5 bases and J gave up 8 bases, with 15 bases separating them. Written as DNA, the CDR3 is TGTGCCAGCAGTCCACTGTCCGAGGGCGAAAAACTGTTTTTT. It codes for CASSPLSEGEKLFF.

This clone showed up just once. The chain links TRBV5-1 to TRBJ2-3; tentatively, D is TRBD1 (5 bases). Per germline, CDR1 SGHRS and CDR2 YFSETQ. This CDR3 has 15 amino acids. V dropped 4 bases and J dropped 0 bases, with 12 bases sitting between them. The CDR3 DNA reads as TGCGCCAGCAGCCCAACAGGACGCAGCACAGATACGCAGTATTTT. Residues: CASSPTGRSTDTQYF.

The chain links TRBV19 to TRBJ1-5, with a weak D call TRBD1 (6 bases). The CDR3 runs to 14 residues. From germline, CDR1 is LNHDA and CDR2 SQIVND (reference sequence). The germline V and J ends were trimmed by 5 bases and 6 bases, with 14 bases remaining between them. CDR3 sequence: CASSADSPGQPQHF. CDR3 coding DNA: TGTGCCAGTAGTGCGGACAGTCCCGGTCAGCCCCAGCATTTT.